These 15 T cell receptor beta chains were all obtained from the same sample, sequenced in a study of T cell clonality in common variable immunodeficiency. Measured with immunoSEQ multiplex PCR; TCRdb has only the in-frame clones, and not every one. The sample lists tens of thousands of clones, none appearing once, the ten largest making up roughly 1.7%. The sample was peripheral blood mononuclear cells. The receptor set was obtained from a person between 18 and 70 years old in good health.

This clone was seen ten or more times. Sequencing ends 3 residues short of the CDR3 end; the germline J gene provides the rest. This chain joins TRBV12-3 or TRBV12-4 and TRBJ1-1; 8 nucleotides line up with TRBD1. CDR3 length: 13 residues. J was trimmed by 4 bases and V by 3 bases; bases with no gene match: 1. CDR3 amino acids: CASSFTGGTEAFF. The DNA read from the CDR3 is TGTGCCAGCAGTTTTACAGGGGGCACTGAA.

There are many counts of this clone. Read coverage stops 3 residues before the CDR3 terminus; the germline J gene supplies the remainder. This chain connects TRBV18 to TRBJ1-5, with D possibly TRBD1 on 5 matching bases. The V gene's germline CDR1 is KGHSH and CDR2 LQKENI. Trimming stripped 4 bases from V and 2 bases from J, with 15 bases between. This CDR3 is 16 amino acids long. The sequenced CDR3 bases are TGTGCCAGCTCACGCGGGGACCGAAATGGCAATCAGCCC. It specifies CASSRGDRNGNQP. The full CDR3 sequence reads CASSRGDRNGNQPQHF.

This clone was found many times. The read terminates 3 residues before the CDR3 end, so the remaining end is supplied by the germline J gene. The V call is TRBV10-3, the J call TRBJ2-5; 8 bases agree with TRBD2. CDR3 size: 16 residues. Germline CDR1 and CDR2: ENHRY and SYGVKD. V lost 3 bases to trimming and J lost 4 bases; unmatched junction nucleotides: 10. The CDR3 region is CAISDLTSVGGETQYF. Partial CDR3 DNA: TGTGCCATCAGTGACTTGACTAGCGTTGGGGGAGAGACC.

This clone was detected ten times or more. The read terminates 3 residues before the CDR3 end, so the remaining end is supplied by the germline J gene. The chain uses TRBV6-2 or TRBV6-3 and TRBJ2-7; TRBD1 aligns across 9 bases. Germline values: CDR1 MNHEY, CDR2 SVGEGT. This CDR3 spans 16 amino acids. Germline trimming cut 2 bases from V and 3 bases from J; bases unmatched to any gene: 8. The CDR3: CASSYATTGGGYEQYF. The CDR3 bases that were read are TGTGCCAGCAGTTACGCTACGACAGGGGGAGGCTACGAG.

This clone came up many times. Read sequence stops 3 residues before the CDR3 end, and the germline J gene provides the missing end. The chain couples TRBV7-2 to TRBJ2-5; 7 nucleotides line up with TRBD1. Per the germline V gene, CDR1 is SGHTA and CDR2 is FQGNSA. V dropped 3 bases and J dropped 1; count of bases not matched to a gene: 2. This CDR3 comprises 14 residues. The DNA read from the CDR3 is TGTGCCAGCAGCTTGACAGGGATCCAAGAGACC. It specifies CASSLTGIQET. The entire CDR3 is CASSLTGIQETQYF.

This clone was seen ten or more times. This CDR3 reads CASSLTGSGQPQHF. Partial CDR3 DNA: TGTGCCAGCAGCCTGACAGGGTCAGGACAGCCC. J is TRBJ1-5 and V is TRBV12-3 or TRBV12-4; TRBD1 agrees at 7 bases. The read falls 3 residues short of the CDR3 end, and the missing part is taken from the germline J gene. CDR3 length: 14 amino acids. The junction had 9 bases not matched to a gene; V was cut back by 6 bases and J by 7 bases.

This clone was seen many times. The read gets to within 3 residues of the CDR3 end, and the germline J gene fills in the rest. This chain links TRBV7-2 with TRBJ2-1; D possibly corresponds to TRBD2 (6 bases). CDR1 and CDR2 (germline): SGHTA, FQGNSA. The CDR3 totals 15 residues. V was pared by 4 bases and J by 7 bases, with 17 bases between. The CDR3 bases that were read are TGTGCCAGCAGCTACTCGACTAGTCGATTAAATGAG. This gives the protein CASSYSTSRLNE. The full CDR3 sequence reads CASSYSTSRLNEQFF.

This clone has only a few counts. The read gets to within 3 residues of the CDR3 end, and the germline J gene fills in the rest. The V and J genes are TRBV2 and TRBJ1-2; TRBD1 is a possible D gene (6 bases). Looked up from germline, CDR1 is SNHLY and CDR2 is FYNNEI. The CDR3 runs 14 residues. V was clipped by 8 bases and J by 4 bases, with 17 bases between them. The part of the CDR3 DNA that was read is TGTGCCAGCCAGGCACAGGGTCTAGGCTATGGC. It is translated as CASQAQGLGYG. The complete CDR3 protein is CASQAQGLGYGYTF.

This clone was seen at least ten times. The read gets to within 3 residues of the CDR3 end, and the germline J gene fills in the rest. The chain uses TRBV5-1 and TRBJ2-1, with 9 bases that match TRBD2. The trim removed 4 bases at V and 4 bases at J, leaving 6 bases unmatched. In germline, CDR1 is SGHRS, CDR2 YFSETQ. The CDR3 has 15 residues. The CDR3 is CASSLRTSAYNEQFF. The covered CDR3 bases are TGCGCCAGCAGCCTCCGGACTAGCGCTTACAATGAG.

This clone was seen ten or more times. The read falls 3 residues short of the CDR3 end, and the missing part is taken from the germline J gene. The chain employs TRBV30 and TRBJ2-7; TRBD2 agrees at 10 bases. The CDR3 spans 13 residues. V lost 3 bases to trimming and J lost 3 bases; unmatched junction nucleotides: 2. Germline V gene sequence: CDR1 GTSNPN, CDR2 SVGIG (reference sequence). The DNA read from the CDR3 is TGTGCCTGGAGAGCTAGCGGGAGCTACGAG. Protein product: CAWRASGSYE. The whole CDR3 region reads CAWRASGSYEQYF. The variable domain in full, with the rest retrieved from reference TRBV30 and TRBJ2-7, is SQTIHQWPATLVQPVGSPLSLECTVEGTSNPNLYWYRQAAGRGLQLLFYSVGIGQISSEVPQNLSASRPQDRQFILSSKKLLLSDSGFYLCAWRASGSYEQYFGPGTRLTVT.

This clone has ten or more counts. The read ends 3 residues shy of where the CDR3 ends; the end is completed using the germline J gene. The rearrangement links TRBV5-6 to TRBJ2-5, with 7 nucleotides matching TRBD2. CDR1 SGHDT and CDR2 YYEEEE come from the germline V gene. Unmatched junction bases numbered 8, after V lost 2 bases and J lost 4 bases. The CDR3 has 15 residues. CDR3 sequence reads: CASSLGEGWRETQYF. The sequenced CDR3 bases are TGTGCCAGCAGCTTAGGGGAGGGGTGGCGAGAGACC.

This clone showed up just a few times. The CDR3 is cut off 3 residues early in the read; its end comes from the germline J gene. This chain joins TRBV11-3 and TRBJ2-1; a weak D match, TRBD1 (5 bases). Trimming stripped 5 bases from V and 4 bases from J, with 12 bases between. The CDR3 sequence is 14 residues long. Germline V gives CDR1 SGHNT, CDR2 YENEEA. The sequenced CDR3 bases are TGTGCCAGCAGCCCGGAGAAGGGGTACAATGAG. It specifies CASSPEKGYNE. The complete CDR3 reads CASSPEKGYNEQFF. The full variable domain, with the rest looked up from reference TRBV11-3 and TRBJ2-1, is EAGVVQSPRYKIIEKKQPVAFWCNPISGHNTLYWYLQNLGQGPELLIRYENEEAVDDSQLPKDRFSAERLKGVDSTLKIQPAELGDSAVYLCASSPEKGYNEQFFGPGTRLTVL.

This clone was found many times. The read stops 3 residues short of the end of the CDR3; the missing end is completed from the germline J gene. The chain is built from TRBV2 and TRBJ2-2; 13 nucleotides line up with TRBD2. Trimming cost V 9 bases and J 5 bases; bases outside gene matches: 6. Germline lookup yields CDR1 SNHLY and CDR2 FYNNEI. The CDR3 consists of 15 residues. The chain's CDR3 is CASTSGRAETGELFF. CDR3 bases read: TGTGCCAGTACTAGCGGGAGGGCCGAGACCGGGGAG.

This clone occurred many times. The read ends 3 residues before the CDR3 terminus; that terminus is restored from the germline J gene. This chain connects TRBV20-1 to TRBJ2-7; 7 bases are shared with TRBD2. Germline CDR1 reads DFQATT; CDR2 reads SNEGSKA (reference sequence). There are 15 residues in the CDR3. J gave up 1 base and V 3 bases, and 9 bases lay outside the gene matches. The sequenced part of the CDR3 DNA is TGCAGTGCTAGGTCTGGCGGGAGTTGGTCCTACGAG. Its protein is CSARSGGSWSYE. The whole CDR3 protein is CSARSGGSWSYEQYF.

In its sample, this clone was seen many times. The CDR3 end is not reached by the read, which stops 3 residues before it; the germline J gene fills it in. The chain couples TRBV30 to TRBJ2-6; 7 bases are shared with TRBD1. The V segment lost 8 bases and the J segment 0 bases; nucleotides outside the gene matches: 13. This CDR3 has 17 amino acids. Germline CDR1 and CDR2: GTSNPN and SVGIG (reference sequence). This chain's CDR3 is CAGRLRDRDSGANVLTF. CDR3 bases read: TGTGCCGGAAGGCTCCGGGACAGAGACTCTGGGGCCAACGTC.